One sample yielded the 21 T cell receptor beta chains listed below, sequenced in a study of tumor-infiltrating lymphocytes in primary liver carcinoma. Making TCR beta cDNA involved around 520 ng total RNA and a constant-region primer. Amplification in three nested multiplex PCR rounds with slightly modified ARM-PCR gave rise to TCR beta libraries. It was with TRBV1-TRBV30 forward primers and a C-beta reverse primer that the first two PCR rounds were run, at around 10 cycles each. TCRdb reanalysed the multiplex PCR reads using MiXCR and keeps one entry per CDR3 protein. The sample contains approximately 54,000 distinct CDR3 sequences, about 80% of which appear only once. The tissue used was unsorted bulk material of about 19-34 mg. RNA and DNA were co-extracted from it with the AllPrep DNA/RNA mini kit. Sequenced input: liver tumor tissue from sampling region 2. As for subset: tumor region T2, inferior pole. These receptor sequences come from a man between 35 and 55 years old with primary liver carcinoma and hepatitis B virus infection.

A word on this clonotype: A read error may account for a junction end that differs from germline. CDR3 nucleotides: TGTGGCACCGGGGCCGGGGGCAGGGGGCAGGGCAATCATCCCCAGCATTTT. It yields the protein CGTGAGGRGQGNHPQHF. The chain joins TRBV24-1 to TRBJ1-5, with TRBD1 identical over 8 bases. Per the germline V gene, CDR1 is KGHDR and CDR2 is SFDVKD. This CDR3 is 17 amino acids long.

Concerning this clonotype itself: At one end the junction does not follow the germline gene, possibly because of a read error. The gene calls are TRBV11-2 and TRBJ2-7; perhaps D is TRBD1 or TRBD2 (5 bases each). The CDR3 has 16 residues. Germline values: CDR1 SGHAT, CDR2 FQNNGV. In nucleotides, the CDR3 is TGTGCCAGCAGCTTGCACCGCGGCAGGGACCCCTACGAGCGGTACTTC. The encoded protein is CASSLHRGRDPYERYF. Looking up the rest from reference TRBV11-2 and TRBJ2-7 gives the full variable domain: EAGVAQSPRYKIIEKRQSVAFWCNPISGHATLYWYQQILGQGPKLLIQFQNNGVVDDSQLPKDRFSAERLKGVDSTLKIQPAKLEDSAVYLCASSLHRGRDPYERYFGPGTRLTVT.

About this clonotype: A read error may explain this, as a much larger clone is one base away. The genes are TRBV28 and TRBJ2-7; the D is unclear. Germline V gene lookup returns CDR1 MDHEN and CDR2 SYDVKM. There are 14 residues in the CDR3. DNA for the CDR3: TGTGCCAGCAGTTTCGGATCTATGGGGTACGGGCAGTACTTC. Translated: CASSFGSMGYGQYF.

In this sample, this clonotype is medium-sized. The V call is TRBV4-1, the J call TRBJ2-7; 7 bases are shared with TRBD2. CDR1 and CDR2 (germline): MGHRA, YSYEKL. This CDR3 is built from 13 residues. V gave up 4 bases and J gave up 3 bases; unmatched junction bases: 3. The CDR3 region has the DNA TGCGCCAGCAGCCGGGACTACAACTACGAGCAGTACTTC. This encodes CASSRDYNYEQYF.

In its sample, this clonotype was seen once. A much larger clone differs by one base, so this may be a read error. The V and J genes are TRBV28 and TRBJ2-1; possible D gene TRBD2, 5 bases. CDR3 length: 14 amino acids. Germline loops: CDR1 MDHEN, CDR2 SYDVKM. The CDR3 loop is CAGSKRNSYNEQFF. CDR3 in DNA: TGTGCCGGCAGTAAGCGGAACTCCTACAATGAGCAGTTCTTC.

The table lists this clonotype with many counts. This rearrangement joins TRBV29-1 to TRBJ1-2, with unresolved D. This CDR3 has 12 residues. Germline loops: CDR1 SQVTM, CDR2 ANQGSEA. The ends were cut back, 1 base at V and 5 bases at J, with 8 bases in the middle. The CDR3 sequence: CSVEVGGYGYTF. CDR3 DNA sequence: TGCAGCGTTGAAGTTGGCGGATATGGCTACACCTTC.

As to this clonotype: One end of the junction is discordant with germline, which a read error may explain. Here the CDR3 DNA reads TGTGCTAGCAGCGCGATTAGCGGGAGGCCCCGTGAGACCCAGTACTTC. Translated, it gives CASSAISGRPRETQYF. The genes are TRBV11-2 and TRBJ2-5; the match to TRBD2 covers 10 bases. The CDR3 extends over 16 amino acids. Germline lookup yields CDR1 SGHAT and CDR2 FQNNGV.

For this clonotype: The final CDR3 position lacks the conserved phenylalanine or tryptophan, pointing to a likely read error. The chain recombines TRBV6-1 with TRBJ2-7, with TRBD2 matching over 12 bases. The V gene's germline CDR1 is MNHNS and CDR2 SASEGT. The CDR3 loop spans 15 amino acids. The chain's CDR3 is CASSEAASGRGEQYL. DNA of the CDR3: TGTGCCAGTAGTGAAGCGGCTAGCGGGAGGGGGGAGCAGTACCTC.

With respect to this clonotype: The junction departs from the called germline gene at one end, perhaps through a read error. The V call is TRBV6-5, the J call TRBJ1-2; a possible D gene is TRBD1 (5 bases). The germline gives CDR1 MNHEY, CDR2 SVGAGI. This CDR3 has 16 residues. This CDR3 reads CASSYSGQGINYGHTF. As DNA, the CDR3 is TGTGCCAGCAGTTACTCTGGGCAGGGCATTAATTATGGCCACACTTTC.

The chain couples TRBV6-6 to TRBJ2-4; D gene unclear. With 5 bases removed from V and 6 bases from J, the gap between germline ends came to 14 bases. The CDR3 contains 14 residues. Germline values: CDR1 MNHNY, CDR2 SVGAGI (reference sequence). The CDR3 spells CASSTLTGGNIQYF. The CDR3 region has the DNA TGTGCCAGCAGTACCTTGACCGGTGGAAACATTCAGTACTTC.

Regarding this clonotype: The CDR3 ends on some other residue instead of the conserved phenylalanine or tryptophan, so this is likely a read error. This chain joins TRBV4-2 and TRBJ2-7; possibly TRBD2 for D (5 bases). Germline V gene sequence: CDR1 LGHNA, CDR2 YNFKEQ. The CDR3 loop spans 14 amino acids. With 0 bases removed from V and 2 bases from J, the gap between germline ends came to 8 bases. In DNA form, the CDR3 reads TGTGCCAGCAGCCAAGAAGGGAGCACCTACGAGCAGTACCCC. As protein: CASSQEGSTYEQYP.

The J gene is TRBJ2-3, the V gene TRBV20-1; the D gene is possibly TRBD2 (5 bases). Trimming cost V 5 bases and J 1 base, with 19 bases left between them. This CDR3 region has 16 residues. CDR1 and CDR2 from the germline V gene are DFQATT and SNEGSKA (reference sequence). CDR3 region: CSAHPAKNSGTDTQYF. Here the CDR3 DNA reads TGCAGTGCTCACCCGGCGAAAAATAGCGGCACAGATACGCAGTATTTT.

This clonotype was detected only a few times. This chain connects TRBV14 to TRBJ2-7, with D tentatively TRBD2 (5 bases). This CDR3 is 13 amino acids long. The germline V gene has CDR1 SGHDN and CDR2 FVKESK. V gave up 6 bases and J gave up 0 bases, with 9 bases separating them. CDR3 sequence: CASSTAASYEQYF. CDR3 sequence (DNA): TGTGCCAGCAGTACAGCGGCCTCCTACGAGCAGTACTTC.

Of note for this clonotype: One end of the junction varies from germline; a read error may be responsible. The CDR3 loop is CAGSRPRIGYVYEQYF. The CDR3 nucleotides are TGTGCCGGCAGCCGCCCCCGGATAGGGTACGTCTACGAGCAGTACTTC. The rearrangement links TRBV11-2 to TRBJ2-7; D ambiguous. The germline CDR1 and CDR2 sequences are SGHAT and FQNNGV. The CDR3 extends over 16 amino acids.

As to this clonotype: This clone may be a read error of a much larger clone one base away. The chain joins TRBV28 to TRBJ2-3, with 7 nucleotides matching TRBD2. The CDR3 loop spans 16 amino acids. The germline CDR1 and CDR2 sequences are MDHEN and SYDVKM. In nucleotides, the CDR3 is TGTCCCAGCAGTCCTCTGGGGGGGGATGGCACAGATACGCAGTATTTT. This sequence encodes CPSSPLGGDGTDTQYF.

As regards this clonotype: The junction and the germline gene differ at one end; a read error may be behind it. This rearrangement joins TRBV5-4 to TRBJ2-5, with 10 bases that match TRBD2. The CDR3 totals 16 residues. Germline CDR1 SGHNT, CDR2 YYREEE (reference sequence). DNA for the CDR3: TGTGCCGGCAGCACCCTTAGCGGGAGGCTTCAAGAGACCCTGTACTTC. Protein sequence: CAGSTLSGRLQETLYF.

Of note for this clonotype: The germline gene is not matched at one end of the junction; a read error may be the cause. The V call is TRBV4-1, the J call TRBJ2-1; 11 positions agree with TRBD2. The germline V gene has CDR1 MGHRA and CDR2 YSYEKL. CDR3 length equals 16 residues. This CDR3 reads CASIQSGTSGDNGQFF. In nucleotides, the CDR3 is TGTGCCAGCATCCAATCCGGGACTAGCGGTGACAATGGGCAGTTCTTC.

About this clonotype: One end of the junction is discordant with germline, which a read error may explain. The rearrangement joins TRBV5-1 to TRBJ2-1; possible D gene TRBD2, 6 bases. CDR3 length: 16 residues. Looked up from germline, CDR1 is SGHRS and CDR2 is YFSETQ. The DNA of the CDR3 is TGTGCCAGCACCCGGGACTTGCGGTCCTCCTACAATGAGCAGTTCTTC. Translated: CASTRDLRSSYNEQFF.

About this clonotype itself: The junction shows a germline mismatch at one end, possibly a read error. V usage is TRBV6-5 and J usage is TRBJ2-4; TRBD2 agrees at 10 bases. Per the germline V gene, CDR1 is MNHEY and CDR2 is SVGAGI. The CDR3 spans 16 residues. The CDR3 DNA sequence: TGTGCTAGCAGAGCACTAGCGGGGTTAACCAAAAACATTCAGTACTTC. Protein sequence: CASRALAGLTKNIQYF.

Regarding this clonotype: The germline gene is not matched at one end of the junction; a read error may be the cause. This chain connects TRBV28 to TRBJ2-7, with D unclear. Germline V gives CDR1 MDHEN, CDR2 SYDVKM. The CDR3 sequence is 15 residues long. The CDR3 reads CASSPSDLTVGEQYF. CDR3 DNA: TGTGCCAGCAGTCCATCGGATCTAACTGTGGGCGAGCAGTATTTC.

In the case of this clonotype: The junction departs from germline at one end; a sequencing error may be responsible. The DNA for the CDR3 is TGTGCCAGTAGCACGGGACATAGCAAGACAGGTACGCAGTATTTT. Residues: CASSTGHSKTGTQYF. This chain uses TRBV11-2 with TRBJ2-3; D may be TRBD1 (6 bases). Germline V lookup: CDR1 SGHAT, CDR2 FQNNGV. This CDR3 has 15 residues.